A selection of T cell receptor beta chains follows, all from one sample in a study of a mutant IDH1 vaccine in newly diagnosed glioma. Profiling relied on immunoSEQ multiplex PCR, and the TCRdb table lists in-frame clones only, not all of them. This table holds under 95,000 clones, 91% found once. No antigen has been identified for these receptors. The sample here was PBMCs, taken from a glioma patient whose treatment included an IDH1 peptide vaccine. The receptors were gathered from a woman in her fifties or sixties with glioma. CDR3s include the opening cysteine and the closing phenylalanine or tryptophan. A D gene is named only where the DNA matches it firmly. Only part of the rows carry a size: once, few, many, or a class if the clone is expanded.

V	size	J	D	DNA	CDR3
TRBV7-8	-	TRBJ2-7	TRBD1	TGTGCCAGCAGCTACTCGGGACAGGCCGCTTACTACGAGCAGTACTTC	CASSYSGQAAYYEQYF
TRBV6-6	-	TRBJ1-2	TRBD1	TGTGCCAGCAGCCCCCCCCCACCACAGGGGGGGACTGGCTACACCTTC	CASSPPPPQGGTGYTF
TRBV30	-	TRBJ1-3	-	TGTGCCTGCTCTCAGCGGATAAACTCTGGAAACACCATATATTTT	CACSQRINSGNTIYF
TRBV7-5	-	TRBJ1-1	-	TGTGCCAGCAGCCCCATGGGGCCGACTGAGGCTTTCTTT	CASSPMGPTEAFF
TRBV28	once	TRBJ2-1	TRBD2	TGTGCCAGCAACCCAGTAAGCGGGAGCTCCTACAATGAGCAGTTCTTC	CASNPVSGSSYNEQFF
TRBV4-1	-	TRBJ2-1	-	TGCGCCAGCAGCCAAGAGAGTCCGGATGAGCAGTTCTTC	CASSQESPDEQFF
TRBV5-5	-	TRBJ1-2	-	TGTGCCAGCAGCTCGAGTGGGGGTAACTATGGCTACACCTTC	CASSSSGGNYGYTF
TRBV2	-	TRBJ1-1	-	TGTGCCAGCAGTGTAGCAGGCATGAACACTGAAGCTTTCTTT	CASSVAGMNTEAFF
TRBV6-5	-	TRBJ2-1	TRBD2	TGTGCCAGCAGTTACCGGGGACTAGCCTACAATGAGCAGTTCTTC	CASSYRGLAYNEQFF
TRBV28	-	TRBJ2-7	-	TGTGCCAGCAGTTTAACCGGGACTGGGGCCTACGAGCAGTACTTC	CASSLTGTGAYEQYF
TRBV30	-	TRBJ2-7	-	TGTGCCTGGAGTGAAATCCGTCCCAAATCCTACGAGCAGTACTTC	CAWSEIRPKSYEQYF
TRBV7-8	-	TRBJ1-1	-	TGTGCCAGCAGCTTGGGGACTTGGAGCACTGAAGCTTTCTTT	CASSLGTWSTEAFF
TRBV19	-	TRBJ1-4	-	TGTGCCAGTAGTATGGATTTAGGGGCAGCTGAAAAACTGTTTTTT	CASSMDLGAAEKLFF
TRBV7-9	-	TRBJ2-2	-	TGTGCCAGCAGCCAACCTACTAGGACCGGGGAGCTGTTTTTT	CASSQPTRTGELFF
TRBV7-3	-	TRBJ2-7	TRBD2	TGTGCCAGCAGCCCCGGACTAGCGGGAAGAGAGCAGTACTTC	CASSPGLAGREQYF
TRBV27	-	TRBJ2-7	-	TGTGCCAGCACTTCCGCGGCAGGTACTACCTACGAGCAGTACTTC	CASTSAAGTTYEQYF
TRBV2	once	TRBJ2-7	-	TGTGCCAGCAGTAGGGAGAGGGACTACGAGCAGTACTTC	CASSRERDYEQYF
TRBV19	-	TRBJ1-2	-	TGTGCCAGTAGTATTATCGGGAATGGCTACACCTTC	CASSIIGNGYTF
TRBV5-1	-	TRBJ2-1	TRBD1	TGCGCCAGCAGCCTGGGACAGCCCATCTACAATGAGCAGTTCTTC	CASSLGQPIYNEQFF
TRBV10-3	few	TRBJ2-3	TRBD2	TGTGCCATCAGTTATTCCCTAGCGGGAGGAGTGGCAGATACGCAGTATTTT	CAISYSLAGGVADTQYF
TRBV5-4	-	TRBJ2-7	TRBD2	TGTGCCAGCAGCCCCGGACTAGCGGGATCCTACGAGCAGTACTTC	CASSPGLAGSYEQYF
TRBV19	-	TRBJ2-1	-	TGTGCCAGTAGTTACAATAATATGGCTTCAGGTAGCTCCTACAATGAGCAGTTCTTC	CASSYNNMASGSSYNEQFF
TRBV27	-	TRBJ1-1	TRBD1	TGTGCCAGCAGGCCCGACAGGGTCGGAATCACTGAAGCTTTCTTT	CASRPDRVGITEAFF
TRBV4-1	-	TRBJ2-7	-	TGCGCCAGCAGCCATAAACAGGAAAGCTCCTACGAGCAGTACTTC	CASSHKQESSYEQYF
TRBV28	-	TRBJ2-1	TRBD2	TGTGCCAGCACCTACGAGACTAGCGGGAGAAATGAGCAGTTCTTC	CASTYETSGRNEQFF
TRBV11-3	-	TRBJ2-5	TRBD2	TGTGCCAGCAGCTTAGTTGCGGGAGGGCCACAGTACTTC	CASSLVAGGPQYF
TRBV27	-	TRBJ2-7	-	TGTGCCGTCAGAGGAGGACACCAGGCCTACGAGCAGTACTTC	CAVRGGHQAYEQYF
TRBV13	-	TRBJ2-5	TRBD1	TGTGCCAGCAGCTTTGGGGACAGGGACCAAGAGACCCAGTACTTC	CASSFGDRDQETQYF
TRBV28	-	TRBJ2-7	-	TGTGCCAGCAGTTTGGGCAGCTCCTACGAGCAGTACTTC	CASSLGSSYEQYF
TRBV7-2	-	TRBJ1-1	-	TGTGCCAGCAGCGCCGGGGACACTGAAGCTTTCTTT	CASSAGDTEAFF
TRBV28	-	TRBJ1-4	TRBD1	TGTGCCAGCAGGCCCCGGGACAGGGTGAATGAAAAACTGTTTTTT	CASRPRDRVNEKLFF
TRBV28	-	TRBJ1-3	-	TGTGCCAGCAGTTTAAGTTGGGCCTCCTCTGGAAACACCATATATTTT	CASSLSWASSGNTIYF
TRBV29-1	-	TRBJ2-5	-	TGCAGCGTTGAACAGGTGGGGACCCAGTACTTC	CSVEQVGTQYF
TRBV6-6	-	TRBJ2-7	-	TGTGCCAGCAGTTTCGACGGCGGAATGTCCTACGAGCAGTACTTC	CASSFDGGMSYEQYF
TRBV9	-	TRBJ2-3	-	TGTGCCAGCAGCGTAGAAGGGAGAGCAGATACGCAGTATTTT	CASSVEGRADTQYF
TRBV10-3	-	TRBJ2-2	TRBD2	TGTGCCATGACTAGCGGGAGTCGCACCGGGGAGCTGTTTTTT	CAMTSGSRTGELFF
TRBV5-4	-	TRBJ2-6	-	TGTGCCAGCAGTTTCACATTCCCTGGGGCCAACGTCCTGACTTTC	CASSFTFPGANVLTF
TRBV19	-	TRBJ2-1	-	TGTGCCAGTAGTATTAGTGCGAGCTCCTACAATGAGCAGTTCTTC	CASSISASSYNEQFF
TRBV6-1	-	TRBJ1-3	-	TGTGCCAGCAGTGTAGGGGCGAGTCCTGGAAACACCATATATTTT	CASSVGASPGNTIYF
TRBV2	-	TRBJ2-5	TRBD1	TGTGCCATCCCCCGACAGGGCCAAGAGACCCAGTACTTC	CAIPRQGQETQYF
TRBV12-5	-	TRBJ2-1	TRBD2	TGTGCTAGTGGTTTAAGCGGGACTAGCGGCCAGGAGGAGCAGTTCTTC	CASGLSGTSGQEEQFF
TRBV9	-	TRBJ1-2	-	TGTGCCAGCAGCGTCGGAATCTATGGCTACACCTTC	CASSVGIYGYTF